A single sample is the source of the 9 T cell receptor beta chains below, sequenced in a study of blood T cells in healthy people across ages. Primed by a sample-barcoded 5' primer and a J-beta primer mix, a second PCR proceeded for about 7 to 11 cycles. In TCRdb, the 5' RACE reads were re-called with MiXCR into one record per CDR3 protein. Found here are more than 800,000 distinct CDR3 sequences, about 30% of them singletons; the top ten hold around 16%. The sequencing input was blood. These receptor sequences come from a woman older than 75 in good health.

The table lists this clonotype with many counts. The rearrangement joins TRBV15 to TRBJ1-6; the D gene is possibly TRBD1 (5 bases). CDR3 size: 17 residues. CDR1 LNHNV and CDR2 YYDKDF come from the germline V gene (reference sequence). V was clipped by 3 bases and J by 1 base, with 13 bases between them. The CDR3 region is CATSSTGRISYNSPLHF. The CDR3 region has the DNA TGTGCCACCAGCAGTACGGGACGTATTTCCTATAATTCACCCCTCCACTTT.

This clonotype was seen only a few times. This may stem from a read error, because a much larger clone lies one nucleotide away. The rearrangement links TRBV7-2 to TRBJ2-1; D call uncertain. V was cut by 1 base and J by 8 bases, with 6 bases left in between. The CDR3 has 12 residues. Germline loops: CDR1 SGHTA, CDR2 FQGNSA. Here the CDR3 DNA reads TGTGCCAGCAGCTTAGGGTGGGATGAGCAGTTCTTC. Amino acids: CASSLGWDEQFF. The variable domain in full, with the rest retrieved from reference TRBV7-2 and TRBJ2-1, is GAGVSQSPSNKVTEKGKDVELRCDPISGHTALYWYRQSLGQGLEFLIYFQGNSAPDKSGLPSDRFSAERTGGSVSTLTIQRTQQEDSAVYLCASSLGWDEQFFGPGTRLTVL.

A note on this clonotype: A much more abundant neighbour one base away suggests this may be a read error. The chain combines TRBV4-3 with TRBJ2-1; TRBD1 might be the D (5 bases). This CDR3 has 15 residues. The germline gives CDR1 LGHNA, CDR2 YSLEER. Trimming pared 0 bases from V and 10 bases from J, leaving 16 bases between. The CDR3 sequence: CASSQDWSQGNEQFF. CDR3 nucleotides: TGCGCCAGCAGCCAAGATTGGTCCCAGGGCAACGAGCAGTTCTTC.

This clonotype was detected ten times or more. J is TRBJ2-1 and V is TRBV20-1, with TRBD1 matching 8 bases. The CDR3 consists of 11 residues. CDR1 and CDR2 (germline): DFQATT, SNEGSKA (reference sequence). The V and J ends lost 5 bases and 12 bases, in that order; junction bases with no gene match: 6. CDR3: CSARQDRVQFF. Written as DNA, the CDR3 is TGCAGTGCTCGACAGGACAGGGTGCAGTTCTTC.

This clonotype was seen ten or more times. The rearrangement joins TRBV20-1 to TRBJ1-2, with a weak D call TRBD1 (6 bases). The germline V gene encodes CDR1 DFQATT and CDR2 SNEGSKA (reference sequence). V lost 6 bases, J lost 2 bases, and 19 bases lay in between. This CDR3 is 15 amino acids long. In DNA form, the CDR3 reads TGCAGTGCCACCTGGGCGAGGGGGGGGAACTATGGCTACACCTTC. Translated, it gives CSATWARGGNYGYTF.

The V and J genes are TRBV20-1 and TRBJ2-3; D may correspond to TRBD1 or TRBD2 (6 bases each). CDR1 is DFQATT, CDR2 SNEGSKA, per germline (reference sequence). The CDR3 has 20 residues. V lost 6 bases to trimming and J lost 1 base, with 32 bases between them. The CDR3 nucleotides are TGCAGTGCGGTGGGTGCCGCCTCTTGGACTATGGGGGGCGGCACAGATACGCAGTATTTT. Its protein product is CSAVGAASWTMGGGTDTQYF.

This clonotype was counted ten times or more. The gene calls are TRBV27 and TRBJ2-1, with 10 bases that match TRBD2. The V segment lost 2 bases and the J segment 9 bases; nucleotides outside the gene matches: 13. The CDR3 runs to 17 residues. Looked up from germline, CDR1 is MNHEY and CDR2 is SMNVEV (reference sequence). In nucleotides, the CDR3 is TGTGCCAGCAGTTTAAAAGTAGCGGGGGGCACTCGCGGTGAGCAGTTCTTC. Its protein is CASSLKVAGGTRGEQFF.

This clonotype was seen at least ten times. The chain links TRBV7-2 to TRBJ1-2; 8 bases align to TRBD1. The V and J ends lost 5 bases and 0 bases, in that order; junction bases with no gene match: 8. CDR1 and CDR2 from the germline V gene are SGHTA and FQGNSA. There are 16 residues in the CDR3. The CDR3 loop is CASSTRQGTANYGYTF. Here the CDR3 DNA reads TGTGCCAGCAGCACACGACAGGGGACAGCTAACTATGGCTACACCTTC.

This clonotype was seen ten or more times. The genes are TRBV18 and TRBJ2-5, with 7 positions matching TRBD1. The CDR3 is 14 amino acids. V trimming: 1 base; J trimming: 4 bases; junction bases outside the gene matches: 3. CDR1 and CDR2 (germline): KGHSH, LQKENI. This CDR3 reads CASSPRKGAETQYF. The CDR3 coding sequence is TGTGCCAGCTCACCACGTAAGGGGGCAGAGACCCAGTACTTC.